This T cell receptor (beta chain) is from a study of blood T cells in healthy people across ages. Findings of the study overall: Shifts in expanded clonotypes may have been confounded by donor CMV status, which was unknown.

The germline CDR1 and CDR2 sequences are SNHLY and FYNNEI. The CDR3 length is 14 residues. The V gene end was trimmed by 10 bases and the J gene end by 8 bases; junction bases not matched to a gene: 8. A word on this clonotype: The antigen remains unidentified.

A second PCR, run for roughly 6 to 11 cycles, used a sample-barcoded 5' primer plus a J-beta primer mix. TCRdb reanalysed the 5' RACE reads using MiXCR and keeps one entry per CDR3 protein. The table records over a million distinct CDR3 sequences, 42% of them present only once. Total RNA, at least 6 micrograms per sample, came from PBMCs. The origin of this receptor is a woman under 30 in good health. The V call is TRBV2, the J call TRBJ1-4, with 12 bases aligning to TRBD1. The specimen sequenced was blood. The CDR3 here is CATERDRGREKLFF. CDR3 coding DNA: TGTGCCACTGAACGGGACAGGGGGCGGGAAAAACTGTTTTTT.